One T cell receptor (beta chain) is described in this entry. Its antigen is unknown. This specimen belongs to a study of T cell responses to AZD1222 COVID-19 vaccine. Overall study: Second doses at about 4 or about 12 weeks were pooled. General study results and limits: White British donors predominated, females outnumbered males, and clonal diversity was possibly underestimated. Targeting of unmutated variant regions was reportedly seen in nearly half of spike-specific TCRs. Following two doses of AZD1222, Spike-specific TCR breadth and depth rose.

The assay was immunoSEQ multiplex PCR, and TCRdb's table has in-frame clones only and misses some. The sample lists some 58,000 clones; around nine tenths were seen once. Germline values: CDR1 SGDLS, CDR2 YYNGEE. CDR3 length equals 14 residues. The V end was cut by 4 bases, the J end by 9 bases, with 17 bases between. The receptor was derived from an adult in good health. The J gene is TRBJ2-1, the V gene TRBV9; TRBD1 might be the D (6 bases). Specimen: peripheral blood, collected on day 0 of AZD1222 vaccination. The CDR3 loop reads CASSPRSGASEQFF. The CDR3, as DNA: TGTGCCAGCAGCCCCAGGTCAGGGGCCTCTGAGCAGTTCTTC.